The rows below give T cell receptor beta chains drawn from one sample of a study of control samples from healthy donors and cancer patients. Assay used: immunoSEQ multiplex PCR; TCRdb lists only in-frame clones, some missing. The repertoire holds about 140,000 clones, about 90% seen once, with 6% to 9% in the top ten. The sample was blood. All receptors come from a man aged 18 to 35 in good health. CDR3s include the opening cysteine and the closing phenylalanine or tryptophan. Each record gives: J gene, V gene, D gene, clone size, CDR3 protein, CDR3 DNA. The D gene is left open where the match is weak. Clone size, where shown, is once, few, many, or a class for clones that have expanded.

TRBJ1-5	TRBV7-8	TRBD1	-	CASSFSPGWTGRRRQPQHF	TGTGCCAGCAGCTTTTCTCCGGGGTGGACAGGCCGGCGACGTCAGCCCCAGCATTTT
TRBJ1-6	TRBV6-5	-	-	CASSYGANSPLHF	TGTGCCAGCAGTTACGGGGCAAATTCACCCCTCCACTTT
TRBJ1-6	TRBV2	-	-	CASRDHSRGNSPLHF	TGTGCCAGCAGGGATCACAGCCGGGGTAATTCACCCCTCCACTTT
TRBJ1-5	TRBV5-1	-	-	CASSLVAGTQPQHF	TGCGCCAGCAGCTTGGTGGCAGGGACTCAGCCCCAGCATTTT
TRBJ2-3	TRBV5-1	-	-	CASRAQGGGTDTQYF	TGCGCCAGCAGAGCCCAGGGGGGCGGCACAGATACGCAGTATTTT
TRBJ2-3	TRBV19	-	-	CASSPSPLSTDTQYF	TGTGCCAGTAGCCCTAGTCCGCTTAGCACAGATACGCAGTATTTT
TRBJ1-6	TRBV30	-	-	CAWSVGGSGSSSYNSPLHF	TGTGCCTGGAGTGTGGGGGGGAGTGGGAGTAGCTCCTATAATTCACCCCTCCACTTT
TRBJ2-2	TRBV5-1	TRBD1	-	CASSDTGGRGELFF	TGCGCCAGCAGCGACACAGGGGGCCGCGGGGAGCTGTTTTTT
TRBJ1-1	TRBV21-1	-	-	CASSKGLTGNTEAFF	TGTGCCAGCAGCAAAGGGTTGACAGGGAACACTGAAGCTTTCTTT
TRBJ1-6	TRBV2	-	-	CASSGSGSSYNSPLHF	TGTGCCAGCAGTGGGTCAGGGAGCTCCTATAATTCACCCCTCCACTTT
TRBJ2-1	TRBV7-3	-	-	CASSDKRGGNEQFF	TGTGCCAGCAGCGATAAAAGAGGGGGAAATGAGCAGTTCTTC
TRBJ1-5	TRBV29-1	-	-	CSVVDGINQPQHF	TGCAGCGTCGTCGACGGCATCAATCAGCCCCAGCATTTT
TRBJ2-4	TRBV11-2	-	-	CASSLDQTGLMIDIQYF	TGTGCCAGCAGCTTAGATCAGACAGGTCTAATGATCGACATTCAGTACTTC
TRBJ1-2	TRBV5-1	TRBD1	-	CASSFGQGAPYGYTF	TGCGCCAGCAGCTTTGGACAGGGGGCTCCCTATGGCTACACCTTC
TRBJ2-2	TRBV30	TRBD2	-	CAWRGLAFTGELFF	TGTGCCTGGAGGGGACTAGCCTTCACCGGGGAGCTGTTTTTT
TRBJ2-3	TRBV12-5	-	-	CASGFSPLGDTQYF	TGTGCTAGTGGTTTCTCCCCCCTCGGGGATACGCAGTATTTT
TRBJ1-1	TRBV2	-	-	CASSSNTGGVPEAFF	TGTGCCAGCAGTAGCAATACTGGGGGAGTCCCTGAAGCTTTCTTT
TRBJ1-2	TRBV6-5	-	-	CASMYGDGSYGYTF	TGTGCCAGCATGTATGGGGACGGGAGCTATGGCTACACCTTC
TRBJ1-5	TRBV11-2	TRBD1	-	CASSLETGLRNQPQHF	TGTGCCAGCAGCTTAGAGACAGGGCTTCGCAATCAGCCCCAGCATTTT
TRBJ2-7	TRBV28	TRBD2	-	CASSPPGGAYEQYF	TGTGCCAGCAGCCCGCCCGGGGGGGCCTACGAGCAGTACTTC
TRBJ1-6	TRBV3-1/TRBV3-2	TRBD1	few	CASSPGQMASPLHF	TGTGCCAGCAGCCCGGGACAGATGGCGTCACCCCTCCACTTT
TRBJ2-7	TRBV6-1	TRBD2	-	CASSESSGGIYEQYF	TGTGCCAGCAGTGAGTCTAGCGGGGGGATCTACGAGCAGTACTTC
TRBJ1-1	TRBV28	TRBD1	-	CASSPTGGNTEAFF	TGTGCCAGCAGTCCCACAGGGGGCAACACTGAAGCTTTCTTT
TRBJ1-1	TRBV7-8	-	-	CASSPREGDTEAFF	TGTGCCAGCAGCCCTAGGGAGGGGGACACTGAAGCTTTCTTT
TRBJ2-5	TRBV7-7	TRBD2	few	CASSVGLAGGETQYF	TGTGCCAGCAGCGTGGGACTAGCGGGGGGAGAGACCCAGTACTTC
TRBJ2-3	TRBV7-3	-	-	CASSLTFADTQYF	TGTGCCAGCAGCTTAACCTTCGCAGATACGCAGTATTTT
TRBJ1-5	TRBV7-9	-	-	CASSLDGRGEQPQHF	TGTGCCAGCAGCTTAGACGGCAGGGGTGAGCAGCCCCAGCATTTT
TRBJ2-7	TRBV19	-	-	CASSISSANEQYF	TGTGCCAGTAGTATATCATCCGCGAACGAGCAGTACTTC
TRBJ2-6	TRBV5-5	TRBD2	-	CASSRREGIANVLTF	TGTGCCAGCAGCCGTCGGGAGGGGATTGCCAACGTCCTGACTTTC
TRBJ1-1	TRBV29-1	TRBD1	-	CSVVADRGSTEAFF	TGCAGCGTTGTCGCGGACAGGGGCAGCACTGAAGCTTTCTTT
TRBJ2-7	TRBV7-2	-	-	CASTTAVGTYEQYF	TGTGCCAGCACCACCGCAGTGGGCACCTACGAGCAGTACTTC
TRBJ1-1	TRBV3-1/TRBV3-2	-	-	CSTSQTGMNTEAFF	TGTTCCACCAGTCAGACGGGTATGAACACTGAAGCTTTCTTT
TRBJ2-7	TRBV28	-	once	CASSPGRDGYEQYF	TGTGCCAGCAGCCCGGGCAGGGATGGCTACGAGCAGTACTTC
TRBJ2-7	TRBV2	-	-	CASKVNGGSSYEQYF	TGTGCCAGCAAAGTAAACGGGGGAAGCTCCTACGAGCAGTACTTC
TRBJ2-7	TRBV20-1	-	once	CSARGDEQYF	TGCAGTGCTAGGGGGGACGAGCAGTACTTC
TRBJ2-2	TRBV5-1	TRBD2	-	CASSIGTSGGTGTGELFF	TGCGCCAGCAGCATAGGGACTAGCGGGGGTACCGGCACCGGGGAGCTGTTTTTT
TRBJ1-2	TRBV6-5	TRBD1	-	CASSYSKGQGYGYTF	TGTGCCAGCAGTTACTCGAAGGGACAGGGCTATGGCTACACCTTC
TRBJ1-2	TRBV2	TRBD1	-	CASSEIRDSLNGYTF	TGTGCCAGCAGTGAAATCCGGGACAGCTTAAATGGCTACACCTTC
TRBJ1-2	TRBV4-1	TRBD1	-	CASSVGQGPYGYTF	TGCGCCAGCAGTGTTGGACAGGGGCCCTACGGCTACACCTTC
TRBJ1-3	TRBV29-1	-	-	CSVESGGLSGNTIYF	TGCAGCGTTGAATCGGGGGGCCTCTCTGGAAACACCATATATTTT
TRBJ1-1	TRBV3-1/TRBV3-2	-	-	CASSQGRTEAFF	TGTGCCAGCAGCCAAGGGAGGACTGAAGCTTTCTTT
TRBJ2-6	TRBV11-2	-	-	CASSVLSGANVLTF	TGTGCCAGCAGCGTACTCTCTGGGGCCAACGTCCTGACTTTC
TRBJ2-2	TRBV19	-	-	CASSIEPLYVQGNGELFF	TGTGCCAGTAGTATAGAGCCCCTCTACGTCCAGGGTAACGGGGAGCTGTTTTTT
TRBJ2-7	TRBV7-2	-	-	CASSHLWGEQYF	TGTGCCAGCAGCCATCTATGGGGTGAGCAGTACTTC
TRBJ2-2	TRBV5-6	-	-	CASSWNPGFTGELFF	TGTGCCAGCAGCTGGAACCCGGGGTTCACCGGGGAGCTGTTTTTT
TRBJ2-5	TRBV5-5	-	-	CASSFRGNNQETQYF	TGTGCCAGCAGCTTCCGAGGGAACAACCAAGAGACCCAGTACTTC
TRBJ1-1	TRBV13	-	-	CASSLERTPDTEAFF	TGTGCCAGCAGCTTAGAGAGGACCCCTGACACTGAAGCTTTCTTT
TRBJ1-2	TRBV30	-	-	CAWSGTRERGYTF	TGTGCCTGGAGTGGTACCAGGGAGCGGGGCTACACCTTC
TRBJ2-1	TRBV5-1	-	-	CASSSYYNYNEQFF	TGCGCCAGCAGCTCATACTATAATTACAATGAGCAGTTCTTC
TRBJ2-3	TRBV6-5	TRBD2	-	CASSGGAVSDTQYF	TGTGCCAGCAGCGGGGGGGCAGTTTCAGATACGCAGTATTTT
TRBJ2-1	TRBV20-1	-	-	CSATDRMTYNEQFF	TGCAGTGCTACTGACAGGATGACCTACAATGAGCAGTTCTTC
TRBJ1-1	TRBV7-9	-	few	CASSFGNTEAFF	TGTGCCAGCAGCTTCGGGAACACTGAAGCTTTCTTT
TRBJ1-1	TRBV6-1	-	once	CASSDHGAANTEAFF	TGTGCCAGCAGTGACCATGGGGCAGCGAACACTGAAGCTTTCTTT
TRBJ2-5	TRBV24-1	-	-	CATSDGIQAPQETQYF	TGTGCCACCAGTGACGGAATACAGGCACCCCAAGAGACCCAGTACTTC
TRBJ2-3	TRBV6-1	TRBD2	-	CASSEALGTSGGAADTQYF	TGTGCCAGCAGTGAAGCGCTTGGGACTAGCGGGGGGGCAGCCGATACGCAGTATTTT
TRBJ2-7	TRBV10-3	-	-	CAISGSSSESLYEQYF	TGTGCCATCAGTGGATCCTCGAGTGAAAGTCTTTACGAGCAGTACTTC
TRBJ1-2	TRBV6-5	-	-	CASSYGGAGGRGYTF	TGTGCCAGCAGTTACGGGGGTGCGGGGGGCAGAGGCTACACCTTC
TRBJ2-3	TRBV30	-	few	CAWNRGLGTDTQYF	TGTGCCTGGAACCGGGGATTGGGCACAGATACGCAGTATTTT
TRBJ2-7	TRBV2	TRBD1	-	CASSNQQGIDEQYF	TGTGCCAGCAGCAACCAACAGGGGATTGACGAGCAGTACTTC
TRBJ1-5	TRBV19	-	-	CASSPTFGNQPQHF	TGTGCCAGTAGCCCGACATTCGGCAATCAGCCCCAGCATTTT